This T cell receptor beta chain was retrieved from a study of blood T cells in healthy people across ages. In the study overall: Capture via template switching afforded approximately one barcoded beta molecule per two T cells.

A second 7 to 11 cycle PCR used barcoded and J-beta primers. Every cDNA was tagged by a template-switch adaptor with 12 random nucleotides. MiXCR, applied by TCRdb to the 5' RACE reads, yields one record per CDR3 protein. Among 1.5 million to 2 million distinct CDR3 sequences listed, about 39% were seen once. The CDR3 contains 15 residues. Germline CDR1 reads MNHNS; CDR2 reads SASEGT. Whole-study results and caveats: Both naive CD4+ cell counts and diversity were greater in long-lived donors than in aged donors. Age showed a roughly linear inverse relationship with TCR beta diversity per million T cells.

Of note for this clonotype: Antigen: not known. A junction boundary mismatches the germline segment, possibly from a read error.

This TCR came from a human donor in good health. The material sequenced was blood. The rearrangement joins TRBV6-1 to TRBJ1-2; tentative D call: TRBD1 (5 bases). CDR3 protein: CASSEVGRQSHGYTF. Written as DNA, the CDR3 is TGTGCCAGCAGTGAAGTAGGTCGACAGAGTCATGGGTACACCTTC.